The 8 T cell receptor beta chains in this list originate from one sample, sequenced in a study of cytomegalovirus exposure and HLA in healthy donors. The PCR ran on 60 Vbeta and 13 Jbeta primers. Sequenced by immunoSEQ multiplex PCR; TCRdb stores in-frame clones only, minus some. The data hold 150,000 or so clones, with approximately 82% observed a single time. The material sequenced was PBMCs. These receptors were obtained from a man aged 40-55 years in good health and CMV-seronegative.

In its sample, this clone was seen a few times. The chain recombines TRBV9 with TRBJ1-2; 8 bases are shared with TRBD1. V shed 1 base, J shed 5 bases, and the junction held 1 base outside the gene matches. The CDR3 spans 13 residues. CDR1 and CDR2 from the germline V gene are SGDLS and YYNGEE. Written as DNA, the CDR3 is TGTGCCAGCAGCGTACAGGGGGCGTATGGCTACACCTTC. It is translated as CASSVQGAYGYTF.

The V gene is TRBV16, the J gene TRBJ1-1; 10 bases line up with TRBD1. Germline V gives CDR1 KGHSY, CDR2 FQNENV. The V gene end was trimmed by 3 bases and the J gene end by 5 bases; junction bases not matched to a gene: 6. The CDR3 loop spans 15 amino acids. DNA for the CDR3: TGTGCCAGCAGCCAGATGGGACAGGGGTATACTGAAGCTTTCTTT. It translates to CASSQMGQGYTEAFF.

The V call is TRBV19, the J call TRBJ2-7; unclear D gene. Per the germline V gene, CDR1 is LNHDA and CDR2 is SQIVND (reference sequence). The CDR3 consists of 13 residues. Trimming cost V 5 bases and J 0 bases, with 8 bases left between them. The CDR3 reads CASSGPGSYEQYF. CDR3 bases: TGTGCCAGTAGTGGTCCAGGCTCCTACGAGCAGTACTTC. Drawing the rest from reference TRBV19 and TRBJ2-7, the complete variable domain is DGGITQSPKYLFRKEGQNVTLSCEQNLNHDAMYWYRQDPGQGLRLIYYSQIVNDFQKGDIAEGYSVSREKKESFPLTVTSAQKNPTAFYLCASSGPGSYEQYFGPGTRLTVT.

For the CDR3, the DNA is TGTGCCAGTAGTCCCCGGGGGTGGGGGGGCCCATCGAACACCGGGGAGCTGTTTTTT. Amino acids: CASSPRGWGGPSNTGELFF. This rearrangement joins TRBV19 to TRBJ2-2; D is perhaps TRBD2 (7 bases). CDR1 is LNHDA and CDR2 is SQIVND in the germline V gene (reference sequence). Trimming cost V 5 bases and J 0 bases, with 22 bases left between them. The CDR3 contains 19 residues.

The chain is built from TRBV6-4 and TRBJ2-2; TRBD1 agrees at 7 bases. CDR1 and CDR2 (germline): MRHNA, SNTAGT. The ends lost 11 bases at V and 6 bases at J; junction bases unmatched: 12. The CDR3 is 14 residues long. This CDR3 reads CAGNGTARPGELFF. CDR3 coding DNA: TGTGCCGGAAACGGGACAGCGCGCCCCGGGGAGCTGTTTTTT.

The chain employs TRBV30 and TRBJ2-3; 16 nucleotides align to TRBD2. V shed 4 bases and J 1 base; nucleotides not matched to a gene: 5. The V gene's germline CDR1 is GTSNPN and CDR2 SVGIG (reference sequence). The CDR3 length is 17 residues. CDR3 protein: CAWTSGTSGGGTDTQYF. The DNA for the CDR3 is TGTGCCTGGACGTCCGGGACTAGCGGGGGGGGCACAGATACGCAGTATTTT.

The chain uses TRBV7-3 and TRBJ2-7; 7 nucleotides align to TRBD1. Germline V gene data show CDR1 as SGHTA and CDR2 as FQGTGA. The CDR3 has 15 amino acids. V shed 4 bases and J 0 bases; nucleotides not matched to a gene: 6. CDR3 nucleotides: TGTGCCAGCAGCTCCCGGACAGGCAGCTCCTACGAGCAGTACTTC. Amino acids: CASSSRTGSSYEQYF.

This rearrangement joins TRBV28 to TRBJ2-5, with 7 bases lining up with TRBD2. The V segment lost 5 bases and the J segment 4 bases; nucleotides outside the gene matches: 4. Germline V gives CDR1 MDHEN, CDR2 SYDVKM. This CDR3 contains 13 residues. CDR3 protein: CASSEGLSETQYF. In nucleotides, the CDR3 is TGTGCCAGCAGTGAGGGACTATCAGAGACCCAGTACTTC.